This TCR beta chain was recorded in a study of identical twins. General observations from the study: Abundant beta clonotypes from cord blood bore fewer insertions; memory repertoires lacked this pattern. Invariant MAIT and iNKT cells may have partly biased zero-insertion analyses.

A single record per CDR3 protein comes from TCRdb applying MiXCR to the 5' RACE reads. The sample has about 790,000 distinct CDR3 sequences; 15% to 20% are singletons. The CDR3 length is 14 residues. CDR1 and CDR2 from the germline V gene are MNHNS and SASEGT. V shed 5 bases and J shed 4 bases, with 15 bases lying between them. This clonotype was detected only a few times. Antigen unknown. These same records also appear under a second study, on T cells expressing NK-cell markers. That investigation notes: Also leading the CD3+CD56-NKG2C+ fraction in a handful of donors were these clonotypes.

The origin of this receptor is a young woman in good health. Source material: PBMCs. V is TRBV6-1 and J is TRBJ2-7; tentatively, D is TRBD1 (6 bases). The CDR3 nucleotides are TGTGCCAGCAGTCCCGGGACATCCGTTTACGAGCAGTACTTC. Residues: CASSPGTSVYEQYF.